This TCR beta chain was documented in a study of shared T cell receptors in the human thymus. TCRdb keeps only in-frame clones here, not all; method: immunoSEQ multiplex PCR. The sample has over 450,000 clones; around 78% are singletons. CDR3 length: 16 residues. Deletions cut 2 bases from V and 0 bases from J, with 11 bases between. The germline V gene has CDR1 LNHDA and CDR2 SQIVND (reference sequence). This clone was observed a handful of times. These data were likewise used in another study, on human thymus T cells. Turning to that study: Related research examined unrelated individuals and reported that their thymic repertoires overlapped highly.

Sequenced input: thymocytes. The TCR comes from a boy less than two years old with a congenital heart defect. This rearrangement joins TRBV19 to TRBJ1-5; no clear D gene. In DNA form, the CDR3 reads TGTGCCAGTAGTATATTGGAGGATGATAGCAATCAGCCCCAGCATTTT. Amino acids: CASSILEDDSNQPQHF. The variable domain in full, completed from reference TRBV19 and TRBJ1-5, reads DGGITQSPKYLFRKEGQNVTLSCEQNLNHDAMYWYRQDPGQGLRLIYYSQIVNDFQKGDIAEGYSVSREKKESFPLTVTSAQKNPTAFYLCASSILEDDSNQPQHFGDGTRLSIL.